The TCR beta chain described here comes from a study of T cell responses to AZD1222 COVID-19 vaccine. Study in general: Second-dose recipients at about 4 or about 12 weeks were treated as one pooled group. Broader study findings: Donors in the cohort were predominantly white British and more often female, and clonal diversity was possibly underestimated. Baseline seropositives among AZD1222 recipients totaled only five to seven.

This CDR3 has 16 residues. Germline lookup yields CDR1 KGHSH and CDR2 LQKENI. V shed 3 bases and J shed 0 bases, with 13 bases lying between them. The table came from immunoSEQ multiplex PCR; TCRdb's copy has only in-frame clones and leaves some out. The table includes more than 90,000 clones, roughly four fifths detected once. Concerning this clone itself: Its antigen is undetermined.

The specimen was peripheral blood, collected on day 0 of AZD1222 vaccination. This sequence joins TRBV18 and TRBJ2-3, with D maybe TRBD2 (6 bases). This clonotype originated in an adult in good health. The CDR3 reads CASSPSSVSSTDTQYF. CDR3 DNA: TGTGCCAGCTCACCGTCTAGCGTCTCTAGCACAGATACGCAGTATTTT.